This TCR beta chain was observed in a study of blood T cell repertoires in COVID-19. Study details: The United States, Italy and Spain supplied acute and convalescent COVID-19 samples. PBMCs, B-cell-depleted T cells, or T cells provided the cDNA or gDNA that made up the material.

As handled by the study authors: Estimates of nucleated cell counts were drawn from the amplification of reference gene primers. The assay was immunoSEQ multiplex PCR, and TCRdb's table has in-frame clones only and misses some. Clone size and the V and J calls come from that table; the DNA yielded D and trimming. This table holds some 250,000 clones, around 80% found once. V lost 6 bases and J 3 bases, leaving 18 bases between the germline ends. There are 14 residues in the CDR3. The germline gives CDR1 SQVTM, CDR2 ANQGSEA. This TCR came from a man aged 80 or over with acute or convalescent COVID-19. Sequencing was done on a sample of peripheral blood. This rearrangement joins TRBV29-1 to TRBJ2-7; D gene uncertain. The CDR3 DNA is TGCAGCGTCGAATCCCCCGCAGAAAACTACGAGCAGTACTTC. Amino acid sequence: CSVESPAENYEQYF.